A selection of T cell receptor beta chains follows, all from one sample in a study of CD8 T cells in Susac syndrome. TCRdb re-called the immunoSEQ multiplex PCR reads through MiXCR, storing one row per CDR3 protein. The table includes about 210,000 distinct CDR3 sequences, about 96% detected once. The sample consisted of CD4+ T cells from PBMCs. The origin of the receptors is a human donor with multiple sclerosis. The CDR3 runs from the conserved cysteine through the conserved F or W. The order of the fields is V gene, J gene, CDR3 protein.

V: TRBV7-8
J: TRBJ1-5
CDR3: CASSLAAGSNQPQHF

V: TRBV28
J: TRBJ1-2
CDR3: CASSSSTRTGRDYGYTF

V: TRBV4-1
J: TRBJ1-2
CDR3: CASSSPGERGYTF

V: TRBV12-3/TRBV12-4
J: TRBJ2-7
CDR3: CASSPTTRYEQYF

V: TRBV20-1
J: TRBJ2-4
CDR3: CSASPGIAKNIQYF

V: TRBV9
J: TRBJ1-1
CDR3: CASSVGGLGTEAFF

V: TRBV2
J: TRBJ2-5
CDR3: CASSGQGAWETQYF

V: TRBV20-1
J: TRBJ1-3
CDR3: CSATSSRAGNTIYF

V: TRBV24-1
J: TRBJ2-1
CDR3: CATSDSRGVYNEQFF

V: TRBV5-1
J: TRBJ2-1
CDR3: CASSPPLNTEQFF

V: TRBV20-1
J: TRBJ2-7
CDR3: CSARGDYEQYF